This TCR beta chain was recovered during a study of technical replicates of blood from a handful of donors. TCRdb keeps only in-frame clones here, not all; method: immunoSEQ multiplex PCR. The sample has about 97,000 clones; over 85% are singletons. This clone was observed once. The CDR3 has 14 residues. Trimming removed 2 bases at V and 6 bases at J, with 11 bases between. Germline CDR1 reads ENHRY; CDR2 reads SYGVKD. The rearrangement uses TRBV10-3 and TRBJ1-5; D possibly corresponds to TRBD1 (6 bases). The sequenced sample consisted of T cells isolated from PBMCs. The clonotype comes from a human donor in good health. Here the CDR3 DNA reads TGTGCCATCAGTGAGACAGGGAGAGGTCAGCCCCAGCATTTT. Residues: CAISETGRGQPQHF.